This entry features one T cell receptor beta chain sequence. This specimen comes from a study of ipilimumab plus nivolumab after autologous stem cell transplantation. Study details: Patients received a median of about five ipilimumab and roughly 8 nivolumab doses.

The CDR3 covers 14 residues. CDR1 MNHEY and CDR2 SVGAGI come from the germline V gene. Trimming cost V 0 bases and J 8 bases; bases outside gene matches: 5. Only in-frame clones appear in the TCRdb table, and some are missing; sequencing was by immunoSEQ multiplex PCR. The repertoire holds over 15,000 clones, with under 85% as singletons. Ipilimumab, 1 mg/kg, started 14 to 28 days after autologous transplant. Through week 26, nivolumab 3 mg/kg IV was given weeks 1, 4, 7, 10, then biweekly. The receptor was isolated from a male donor with diffuse large B-cell lymphoma. The J gene is TRBJ1-2, the V gene TRBV6-5; TRBD1 agrees at 8 bases. The material sequenced was PBMCs, taken in a trial of ipilimumab plus nivolumab as post-transplant consolidation. The CDR3 here is CASSYSSQGAGYTF. CDR3 sequence (DNA): TGTGCCAGCAGTTACTCGAGTCAGGGGGCGGGCTACACCTTC.